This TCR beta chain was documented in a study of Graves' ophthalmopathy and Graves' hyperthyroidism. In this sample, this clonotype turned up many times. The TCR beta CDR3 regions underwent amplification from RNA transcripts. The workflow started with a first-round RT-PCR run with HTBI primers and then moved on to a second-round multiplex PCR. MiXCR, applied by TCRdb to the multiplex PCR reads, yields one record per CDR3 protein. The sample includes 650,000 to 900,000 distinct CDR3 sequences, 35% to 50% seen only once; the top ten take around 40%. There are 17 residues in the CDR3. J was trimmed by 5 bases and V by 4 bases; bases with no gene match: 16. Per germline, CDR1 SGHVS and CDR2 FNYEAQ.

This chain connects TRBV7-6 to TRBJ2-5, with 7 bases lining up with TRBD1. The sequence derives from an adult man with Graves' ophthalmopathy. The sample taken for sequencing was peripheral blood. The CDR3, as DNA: TGTGCCAGCAGCTCCACCTTAAAGACAGGGTTAGGGGAGACCCAGTACTTC. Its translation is CASSSTLKTGLGETQYF.